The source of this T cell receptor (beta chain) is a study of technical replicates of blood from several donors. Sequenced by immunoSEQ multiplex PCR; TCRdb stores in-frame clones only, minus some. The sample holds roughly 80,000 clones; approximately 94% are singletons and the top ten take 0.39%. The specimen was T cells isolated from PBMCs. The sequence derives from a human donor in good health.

CDR3 amino acids: CASSIGTTLYNEQFF. CDR3 DNA: TGTGCCAGTAGTATAGGGACTACCCTATACAATGAGCAGTTCTTC. The chain combines TRBV19 with TRBJ2-1, with D maybe TRBD2 (6 bases). V was pared by 1 base and J by 4 bases, with 11 bases between. The CDR3 covers 15 residues. CDR1 is LNHDA and CDR2 is SQIVND in the germline V gene (reference sequence). Full variable domain (remainder filled in from reference TRBV19 and TRBJ2-1): DGGITQSPKYLFRKEGQNVTLSCEQNLNHDAMYWYRQDPGQGLRLIYYSQIVNDFQKGDIAEGYSVSREKKESFPLTVTSAQKNPTAFYLCASSIGTTLYNEQFFGPGTRLTVL.